This section outlines one T cell receptor (beta chain) sequence together with its context. The antigen this receptor binds is unknown. No much larger clone is present one base from it, and per-base qualities are unavailable. Donors formed part of the validation cohort, which comprised some 120 subjects and was distinct from the first cohort of 670 or so subjects. V is clipped by 4 bases and J by 7 bases, and the sequence between their germline boundaries is 10 bases long. The CDR3, from cysteine to phenylalanine, totals 13 residues. Only the CDR3 DNA stays, 39 bases, in frame from base 1. Based on the germline V gene, the CDR1 and CDR2 sequences are SNHLY and FYNNEI. The sample belongs to a study of cytomegalovirus exposure and HLA in healthy donors (dated by TCRdb to 2015 to 2018). Turning to the overall study: According to a later analysis, the 120 validation repertoires were produced on the same platform as the roughly 720 repertoires of the first cohort. To predict cytomegalovirus infection status, the study brought together high-throughput TCR immunosequencing, statistical association of individual TCRs with disease status, and machine learning. The study aimed to test whether signatures of past pathogen exposure could be identified by cataloging public T cell receptors. Besides the first cohort of around 700 subjects, a separate validation cohort made up of around 120 different subjects was used.

The full study reports these points: In vitro tests confirmed that a few of the cytomegalovirus-associated TCR beta chains recognize cytomegalovirus antigens. Cytomegalovirus status was reported to be diagnosed by the classifier with high specificity and sensitivity in both the original and validation cohorts. All 120 or so repertoires were used to score co-occurrence in the validation cohort in a later analysis, because that analysis had no HLA typing for the cohort. The study gave a list of 150 to 200 TCR beta chains associated with cytomegalovirus. A later analysis found that TCRs clustered in the first cohort also tended to co-occur in the 100 to 150 validation repertoires, with 90% to 95% of cluster scores above 0. The authors suggested that the approach could potentially be generalized to other disease states and immunological phenotypes. Most TCR sequences were seen in very few donors, while some public TCRs were found in many individuals.

Library generation was performed with the immunoSEQ multiplex PCR assay. From the authors' description of their analysis: A statistical classification framework was built to diagnose cytomegalovirus status from the catalog of TCR beta chain sequences. TCRdb carries this immuneACCESS record with in-frame sequences only. Its versions omit some clonotypes, under half of them owing to an unresolved V gene in the studies checked, with the rest unexplained. The V and J calls and the clone size are those of that table, but D and trimming were determined from the DNA. This sample holds 350,000 or so clones; 70% to 90% were observed only once. The ten largest clones represent 0.84% of the sample.

This clonotype was obtained from a woman between 18 and 29 years old in good health and CMV-seronegative. The receptor chain draws on TRBV2 and TRBJ2-2; the D gene remains uncertain. Sequences were obtained from PBMCs. CDR3 region: CASSAEMGGELFF. The nucleotide sequence is given as TGTGCCAGCAGTGCGGAGATGGGCGGGGAGCTGTTTTTT.